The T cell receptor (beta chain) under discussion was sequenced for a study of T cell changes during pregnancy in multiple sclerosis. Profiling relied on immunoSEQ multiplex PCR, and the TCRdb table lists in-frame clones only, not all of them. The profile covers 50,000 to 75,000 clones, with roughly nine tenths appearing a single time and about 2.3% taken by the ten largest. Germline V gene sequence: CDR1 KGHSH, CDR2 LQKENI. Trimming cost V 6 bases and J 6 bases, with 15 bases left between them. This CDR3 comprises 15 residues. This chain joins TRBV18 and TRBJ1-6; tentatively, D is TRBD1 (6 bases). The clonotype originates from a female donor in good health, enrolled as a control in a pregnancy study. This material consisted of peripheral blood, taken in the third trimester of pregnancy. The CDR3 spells CASSERQAFNSPLHF. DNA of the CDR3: TGTGCCAGCTCCGAACGACAGGCTTTTAATTCACCCCTCCACTTT.